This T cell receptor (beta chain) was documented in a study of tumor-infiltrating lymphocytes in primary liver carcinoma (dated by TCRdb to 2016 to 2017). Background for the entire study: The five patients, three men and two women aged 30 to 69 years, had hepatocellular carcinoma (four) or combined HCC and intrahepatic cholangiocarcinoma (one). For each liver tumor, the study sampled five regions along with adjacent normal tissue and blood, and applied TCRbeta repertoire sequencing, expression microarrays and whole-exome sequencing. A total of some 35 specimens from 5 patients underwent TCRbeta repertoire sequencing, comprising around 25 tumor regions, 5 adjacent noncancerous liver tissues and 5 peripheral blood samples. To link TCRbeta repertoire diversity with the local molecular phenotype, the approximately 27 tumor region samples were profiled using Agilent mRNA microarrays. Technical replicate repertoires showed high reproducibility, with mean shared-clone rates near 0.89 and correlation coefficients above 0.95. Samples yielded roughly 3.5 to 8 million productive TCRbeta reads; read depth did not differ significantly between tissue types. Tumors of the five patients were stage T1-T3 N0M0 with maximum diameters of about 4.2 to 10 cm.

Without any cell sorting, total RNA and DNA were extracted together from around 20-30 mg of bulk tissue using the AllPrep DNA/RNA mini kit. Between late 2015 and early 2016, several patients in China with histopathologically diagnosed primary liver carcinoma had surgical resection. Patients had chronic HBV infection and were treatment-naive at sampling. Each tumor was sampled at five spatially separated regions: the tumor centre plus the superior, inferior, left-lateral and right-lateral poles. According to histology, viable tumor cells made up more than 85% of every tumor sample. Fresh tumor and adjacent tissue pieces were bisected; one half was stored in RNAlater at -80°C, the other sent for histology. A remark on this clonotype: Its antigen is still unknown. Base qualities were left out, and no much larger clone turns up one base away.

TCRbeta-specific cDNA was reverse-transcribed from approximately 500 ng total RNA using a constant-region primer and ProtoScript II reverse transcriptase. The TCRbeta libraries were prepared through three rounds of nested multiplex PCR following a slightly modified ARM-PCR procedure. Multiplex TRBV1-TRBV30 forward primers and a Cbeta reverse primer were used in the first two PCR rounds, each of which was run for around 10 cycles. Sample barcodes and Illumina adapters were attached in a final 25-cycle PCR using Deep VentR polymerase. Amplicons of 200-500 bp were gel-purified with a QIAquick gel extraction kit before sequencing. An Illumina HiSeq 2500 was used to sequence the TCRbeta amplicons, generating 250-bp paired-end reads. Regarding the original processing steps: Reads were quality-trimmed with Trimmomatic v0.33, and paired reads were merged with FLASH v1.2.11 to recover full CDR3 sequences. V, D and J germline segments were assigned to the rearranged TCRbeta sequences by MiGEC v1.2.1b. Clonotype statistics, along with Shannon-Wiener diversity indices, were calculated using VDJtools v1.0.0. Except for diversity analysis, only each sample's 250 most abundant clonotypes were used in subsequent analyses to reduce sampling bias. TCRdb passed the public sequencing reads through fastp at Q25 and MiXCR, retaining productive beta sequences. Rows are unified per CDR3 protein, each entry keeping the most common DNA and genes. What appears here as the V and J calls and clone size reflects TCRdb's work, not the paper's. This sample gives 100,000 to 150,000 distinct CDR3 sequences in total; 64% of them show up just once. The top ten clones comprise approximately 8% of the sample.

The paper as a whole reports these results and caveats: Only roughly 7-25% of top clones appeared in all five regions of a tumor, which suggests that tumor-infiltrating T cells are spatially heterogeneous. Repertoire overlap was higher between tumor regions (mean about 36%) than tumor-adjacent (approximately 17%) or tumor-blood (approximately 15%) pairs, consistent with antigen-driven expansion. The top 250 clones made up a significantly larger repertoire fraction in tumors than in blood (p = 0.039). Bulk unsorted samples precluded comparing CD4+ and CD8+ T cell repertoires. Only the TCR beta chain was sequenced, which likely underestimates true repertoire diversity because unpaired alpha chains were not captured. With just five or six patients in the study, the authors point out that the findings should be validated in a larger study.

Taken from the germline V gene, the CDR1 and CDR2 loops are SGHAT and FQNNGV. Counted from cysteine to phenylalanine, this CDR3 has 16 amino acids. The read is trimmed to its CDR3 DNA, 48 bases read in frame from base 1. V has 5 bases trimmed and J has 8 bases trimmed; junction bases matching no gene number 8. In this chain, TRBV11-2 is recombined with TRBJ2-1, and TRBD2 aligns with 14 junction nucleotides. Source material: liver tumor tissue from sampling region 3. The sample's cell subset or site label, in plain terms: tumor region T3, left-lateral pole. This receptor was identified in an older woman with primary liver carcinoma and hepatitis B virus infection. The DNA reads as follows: TGTGCCAGCAGCAGACTAGCGGGAGGGCCGGGGGATGAGCAGTTCTTC. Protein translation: CASSRLAGGPGDEQFF.